The 9 T cell receptor beta chains presented below share a single source sample, sequenced in a study of brain T cells in children with intractable seizures. The time point here: blood from clinic visit 5 months post-surgery; TSC patient then seizure free. Assay used: immunoSEQ multiplex PCR; TCRdb lists only in-frame clones, some missing. There are under 400,000 clones in the sample; over 85% occur only once, and 4.5% to 7% lies in the top ten. The sequencing used peripheral blood, collected 5 to 6 months after surgery. The receptors here all came from a boy younger than two with tuberous sclerosis and intractable seizures.

This clone has a single count. The rearrangement joins TRBV2 to TRBJ2-1; TRBD2 agrees at 14 bases. Germline V lookup: CDR1 SNHLY, CDR2 FYNNEI. This CDR3 region has 15 residues. Losses at the gene ends were 9 bases for V and 4 bases for J; bases not matched to a gene: 5. CDR3 in amino acids: CASTGLAGGYNEQFF. The DNA of the CDR3 is TGTGCCAGTACCGGACTAGCGGGGGGTTACAATGAGCAGTTCTTC.

The chain combines TRBV19 with TRBJ2-5; 8 bases are shared with TRBD1. The CDR3 runs to 15 residues. V trimming: 3 bases; J trimming: 5 bases; junction bases outside the gene matches: 8. The germline CDR1 and CDR2 sequences are LNHDA and SQIVND (reference sequence). The CDR3: CASSIHQGAGETQYF. CDR3 DNA: TGTGCCAGTAGTATTCATCAGGGGGCAGGGGAGACCCAGTACTTC.

The J gene is TRBJ2-3, the V gene TRBV5-4; tentatively, D is TRBD1 (6 bases). Germline CDR1 reads SGHNT; CDR2 reads YYREEE (reference sequence). Trimming removed 3 bases at V and 2 bases at J, with 19 bases between. The CDR3 spans 17 residues. The CDR3 DNA sequence: TGTGCCAGCAGCTATACCAGGGGCCCTCATGACACAGATACGCAGTATTTT. Its protein product is CASSYTRGPHDTDTQYF.

The chain has TRBV27 and TRBJ2-5; the match to TRBD2 covers 10 bases. The junction had 6 bases not matched to a gene; V was cut back by 4 bases and J by 1 base. The length of the CDR3 is 16 residues. CDR1 and CDR2 from the germline V gene are MNHEY and SMNVEV (reference sequence). The CDR3 spells CASSSATSGFQETQYF. In DNA form, the CDR3 reads TGTGCCAGCAGTTCAGCGACTAGCGGGTTCCAAGAGACCCAGTACTTC.

The J gene is TRBJ2-3, the V gene TRBV7-2; D remains unclear. This CDR3 has 12 amino acids. The germline gives CDR1 SGHTA, CDR2 FQGNSA. Trimming pared 3 bases from V and 9 bases from J, leaving 10 bases between. The CDR3 DNA follows: TGTGCCAGCAGCTTCAGGCGGCACACGCAGTATTTT. Encoded protein: CASSFRRHTQYF.

This chain uses TRBV5-5 with TRBJ1-2, with D uncertain. Between the trimmed V and J ends, which lost 4 bases and 2 bases, there was a span of 18 bases. The CDR3 totals 16 residues. Germline V CDR1 and CDR2: SGHKS, YYEKEE (reference sequence). This CDR3 is CASSPRTGGQNYGYTF. CDR3 DNA sequence: TGTGCCAGCAGCCCTCGCACCGGAGGGCAGAACTATGGCTACACCTTC.

The V gene is TRBV7-2, the J gene TRBJ1-6; no firm D call. Trimming left V 3 bases short and J 14 bases short, with 11 bases between. CDR1 is SGHTA and CDR2 is FQGNSA in the germline V gene. The CDR3 contains 12 residues. Here the CDR3 reads CASSFEVGALHF. The CDR3 DNA sequence: TGTGCCAGCAGCTTCGAGGTGGGAGCCCTCCACTTT.

J is TRBJ2-3 and V is TRBV27; possible D gene TRBD1, 5 bases. The V and J ends lost 4 bases and 6 bases respectively, with 17 bases between them. Germline V gives CDR1 MNHEY, CDR2 SMNVEV (reference sequence). The CDR3 loop spans 15 amino acids. The CDR3 loop is CASSSRQTRVDTQYF. As DNA, the CDR3 is TGTGCCAGCAGTTCTAGACAGACCCGGGTTGATACGCAGTATTTT.

This chain connects TRBV5-1 to TRBJ2-1; 9 nucleotides agree with TRBD1. The CDR3 covers 14 residues. The J segment lost 0 bases and the V segment lost 7 bases, leaving 2 bases of the junction unmatched. From germline, CDR1 is SGHRS and CDR2 YFSETQ. The CDR3 protein is CASGQGSSYNEQFF. In DNA, the CDR3 is TGCGCCAGCGGACAGGGGAGCTCCTACAATGAGCAGTTCTTC.